This TCR beta chain was documented in a study of blood T cell repertoires in COVID-19. At the level of the study: The study drew acute and convalescent COVID-19 samples from the United States, Italy and Spain. T cells, B-cell-depleted T cells, or PBMCs provided the cDNA or gDNA that served as material.

Sequencing was performed with immunoSEQ multiplex PCR; in TCRdb, only in-frame clones are kept and a portion is missing. The sample contains some 170,000 clones, roughly 80% of which appear only once. V lost 4 bases and J lost 2, with 9 bases in between. The length of the CDR3 is 14 residues. CDR1 MNHNY and CDR2 SVGAGI come from the germline V gene (reference sequence). Participants, roughly 18 to 90 years old, spanned 25 or so US areas. Participants' own reports of clinical history determined their cohort assignment. The chain uses TRBV6-6 and TRBJ2-1, with D possibly being TRBD2 (6 bases). The sequence derives from a woman in her forties or fifties who had recovered from COVID-19. Sequencing was performed on PBMCs or T cells enriched from blood (not recorded which). The CDR3 loop is CASSFGGTYNEQFF. The CDR3 DNA is TGTGCCAGCAGTTTCGGCGGGACCTACAATGAGCAGTTCTTC.